These 14 T cell receptor beta chains originate from one sample sequenced in a study of response to subunit inactivated influenza vaccine. Using its own MiXCR run on the RT-PCR reads, TCRdb lists one record per CDR3 protein. The table records about 570,000 distinct CDR3 sequences, about 10% of them present only once. The same sample was also used in a study of T cells expressing NK-cell markers. As that report states: 5'RACE template switching with UMIs generated TCR beta cDNA.

The sample here was PBMCs from blood, taken on the day of vaccination. The origin of the receptors is a man aged 50-60 years who received an inactivated influenza vaccine.

This clonotype was picked up a small number of times. CDR3 amino acids: CATSVGLGADYEQYF. The CDR3 DNA reads as TGTGCCACCAGTGTGGGACTTGGGGCCGACTACGAGCAGTACTTC. The chain is built from TRBV24-1 and TRBJ2-7, with D perhaps matching TRBD2 (6 bases). The CDR3 is made up of 15 amino acids. With 5 bases removed from V and 3 bases from J, the gap between germline ends came to 16 bases. Looked up from germline, CDR1 is KGHDR and CDR2 is SFDVKD.

CDR3 in amino acids: CASRFMDRDGTEAFF. The CDR3 DNA reads as TGTGCCAGCAGATTTATGGACAGGGATGGCACTGAAGCTTTCTTT. This chain joins TRBV7-2 and TRBJ1-1; 8 bases are shared with TRBD1. The CDR3 consists of 15 residues. V lost 6 bases, J lost 4 bases, and 10 bases stayed unmatched. CDR1 and CDR2 (germline): SGHTA, FQGNSA.

About this clonotype: A far larger clone differs by one base, so this is likely a read error. V and J are TRBV29-1 and TRBJ2-1; maybe TRBD2 (5 bases). The CDR3 length is 9 residues. CDR1 and CDR2 from the germline V gene are SQVTM and ANQGSEA. The CDR3 DNA follows: TGCGGCGTTGAGCGGGAGCAGTTCTTC. Translating it yields CGVEREQFF.

Points on this clonotype: A single base separates this from a much larger clone, so it may be a read error. The chain employs TRBV20-1 and TRBJ2-5; D gene uncertain. There are 10 residues in the CDR3. Germline CDR1 is DFQATT and CDR2 is SNEGSKA (reference sequence). With 5 bases removed from V and 2 bases from J, the gap between germline ends came to 3 bases. Here the CDR3 reads CSAFQETQYF. As DNA, the CDR3 is TGCAGTGCTTTTCAAGAGACCCAGTACTTC.

This clonotype was found many times. The gene calls are TRBV3-1 and TRBJ1-1; 8 nucleotides agree with TRBD1. The germline V gene encodes CDR1 LGHDT and CDR2 YNNKEL (reference sequence). This CDR3 has 14 amino acids. With V trimmed by 3 bases and J by 1 base, 1 base remained unmatched. In DNA, the CDR3 is TGTGCCAGCAGCCAGACAGGGGCGAACACTGAAGCTTTCTTT. Translating gives CASSQTGANTEAFF. The whole variable domain, filled in from reference TRBV3-1 and TRBJ1-1, reads DTAVSQTPKYLVTQMGNDKSIKCEQNLGHDTMYWYKQDSKKFLKIMFSYNNKELIINETVPNRFSPKSPDKAHLNLHINSLELGDSAVYFCASSQTGANTEAFFGQGTRLTVV.

This clonotype has a handful of counts. The chain has TRBV19 and TRBJ1-1; D gene uncertain. V was shortened by 4 bases and J by 1 base, with 7 bases between the two germline ends. CDR3 size: 13 residues. Germline V gene data show CDR1 as LNHDA and CDR2 as SQIVND (reference sequence). CDR3 loop: CASSNNRNTEAFF. The CDR3 DNA follows: TGTGCCAGTAGTAACAACAGGAACACTGAAGCTTTCTTT. The entire variable domain, with the rest obtained from reference TRBV19 and TRBJ1-1, is as follows: DGGITQSPKYLFRKEGQNVTLSCEQNLNHDAMYWYRQDPGQGLRLIYYSQIVNDFQKGDIAEGYSVSREKKESFPLTVTSAQKNPTAFYLCASSNNRNTEAFFGQGTRLTVV.

This clonotype has a handful of counts. V usage is TRBV4-2 and J usage is TRBJ2-7; 8 bases agree with TRBD2. Germline V CDR1 and CDR2: LGHNA, YNFKEQ. Trimming at V came to 0 bases and at J to 0 bases, leaving 4 bases not matched to a gene. The CDR3 is 16 residues long. The CDR3 region has the DNA TGTGCCAGCAGCCAAGATGCCAGCGGGAGCTCCTACGAGCAGTACTTC. Amino acids: CASSQDASGSSYEQYF.

A few counts support this clonotype. The chain carries TRBV11-2 and TRBJ2-3, with 8 positions matching TRBD1. The CDR3 spans 16 residues. V shed 5 bases, J shed 0 bases, and the junction held 7 bases outside the gene matches. Germline V gene data show CDR1 as SGHAT and CDR2 as FQNNGV. The CDR3 loop is CASSPRQGLSTDTQYF. CDR3 sequence (DNA): TGTGCCAGCAGCCCCAGACAGGGGTTGAGCACAGATACGCAGTATTTT.

The CDR3 DNA reads as TGCAGCGTTGAAGCTTGGGAGAACAATGAGCAGTTCTTC. Amino acids: CSVEAWENNEQFF. The chain recombines TRBV29-1 with TRBJ2-1; the D gene is possibly TRBD2 (5 bases). Trimming pared 1 base from V and 5 bases from J, leaving 9 bases between. The germline V gene has CDR1 SQVTM and CDR2 ANQGSEA. This CDR3 contains 13 residues.

V gene TRBV6-5 combines with J gene TRBJ2-7; TRBD1 matches at 10 bases. The CDR3 sequence is 14 residues long. The germline V gene encodes CDR1 MNHEY and CDR2 SVGAGI. V was clipped by 5 bases and J by 5 bases; unmatched bases: 6. The CDR3 protein is CASSTGQGTHEQYF. For the CDR3, the DNA is TGTGCCAGCAGTACGGGACAGGGGACCCACGAGCAGTACTTC.

In this sample, this clonotype turned up many times. The J gene is TRBJ1-5, the V gene TRBV20-1; a possible D gene is TRBD1 (5 bases). The CDR3 length is 12 residues. The germline V and J ends were trimmed by 5 bases and 5 bases, with 10 bases remaining between them. Germline V lookup: CDR1 DFQATT, CDR2 SNEGSKA (reference sequence). CDR3 sequence (DNA): TGCAGTGCTCCCAGGGAGGATCAGCCCCAGCATTTT. Encoded protein: CSAPREDQPQHF.

This clonotype was seen only a few times. This chain connects TRBV27 to TRBJ2-2; D ambiguous. The CDR3 is 18 amino acids. Trimming removed 1 base at V and 3 bases at J, with 18 bases between. CDR1 is MNHEY and CDR2 is SMNVEV in the germline V gene (reference sequence). The chain's CDR3 is CASSLFRVGRKYTGELFF. DNA of the CDR3: TGTGCCAGCAGTTTATTCCGGGTCGGTAGGAAGTACACCGGGGAGCTGTTTTTT.

The genes are TRBV27 and TRBJ2-5, with 7 positions matching TRBD2. Germline CDR1 and CDR2: MNHEY and SMNVEV (reference sequence). The CDR3 length is 13 residues. Trimming at V came to 6 bases and at J to 5 bases, leaving 6 bases not matched to a gene. For the CDR3, the DNA is TGTGCCAGCAGAGCGGGGAACACCGAGACCCAGTACTTC. Translating it yields CASRAGNTETQYF.

The genes are TRBV11-2 and TRBJ1-4, with 8 bases aligning to TRBD1. CDR1 and CDR2 (germline): SGHAT, FQNNGV. Trimming removed 3 bases from V and 10 bases from J; junction bases left unmatched: 19. This CDR3 has 18 residues. CDR3 amino acids: CASSFQTGELTVTGKLFF. CDR3 bases: TGTGCCAGCAGCTTCCAGACAGGGGAACTTACTGTAACCGGAAAACTGTTTTTT.